The rows below give T cell receptor beta chains drawn from one sample of a study of blood T cell repertoires in COVID-19. Produced via immunoSEQ multiplex PCR; TCRdb's table is partial and in-frame only. The sample includes roughly 160,000 clones, about four fifths seen only once; the top ten take 11%. Sequencing was carried out using PBMCs or T cells enriched from blood (not recorded which). The receptors stem from a man in his fifties who had recovered from COVID-19. Both conserved end residues are part of each CDR3.

V: TRBV7-3
J: TRBJ2-2
CDR3: CASSLTVIANTGELFF

V: TRBV9
J: TRBJ2-2
CDR3: CASSPPGNTGELFF

V: TRBV19
J: TRBJ2-1
CDR3: CASSNLVNEQFF

V: TRBV10-1
J: TRBJ2-1
CDR3: CASSELQGPAEQFF

V: TRBV7-2
J: TRBJ1-2
CDR3: CASSLGPQGYTF

V: TRBV28
J: TRBJ2-2
CDR3: CASRRPAGAGELFF

V: TRBV15
J: TRBJ1-4
CDR3: CATSREGLATNEKLFF

V: TRBV2
J: TRBJ2-7
CDR3: CASRRELAGLYEQYF

V: TRBV5-4
J: TRBJ2-2
CDR3: CASSPGQVLPGELFF

V: TRBV5-4
J: TRBJ2-2
CDR3: CASSSSRTGELFF

V: TRBV11-1
J: TRBJ1-2
CDR3: CASSQPGQTNYGYTF

V: TRBV5-6
J: TRBJ1-2
CDR3: CASSRDIANYGYTF

V: TRBV28
J: TRBJ1-5
CDR3: CASSLLFVGQSNQPQHF

V: TRBV6-2/TRBV6-3
J: TRBJ1-1
CDR3: CASSYLPNTEAFF

V: TRBV18
J: TRBJ1-1
CDR3: CASSPRENTEAFF

V: TRBV27
J: TRBJ1-2
CDR3: CASSLTGKGSNYGYTF

V: TRBV7-6
J: TRBJ2-7
CDR3: CASSLAGQGKDEQYF

V: TRBV5-6
J: TRBJ2-7
CDR3: CASSFTGTGWGGYEQYF

V: TRBV5-1
J: TRBJ2-3
CDR3: CASSLGGADTQYF

V: TRBV11-2
J: TRBJ2-5
CDR3: CASSQGQGNQETQYF

V: TRBV6-6
J: TRBJ2-7
CDR3: CASINSGLTYEQYF

V: TRBV28
J: TRBJ1-2
CDR3: CASSFSSHGYTF

V: TRBV10-2
J: TRBJ1-5
CDR3: CASSVGQGLNQPQHF

V: TRBV28
J: TRBJ1-3
CDR3: CASRWTGAGGNTIYF

V: TRBV7-2
J: TRBJ2-2
CDR3: CASADFTELFF

V: TRBV7-8
J: TRBJ2-3
CDR3: CASSRIRTSGNTDTQYF

V: TRBV5-1
J: TRBJ2-3
CDR3: CASSLSGGTADTQYF

V: TRBV5-8
J: TRBJ2-1
CDR3: CASSSIPFGGYNEQFF

V: TRBV7-9
J: TRBJ1-2
CDR3: CASSLREGPYGYTF

V: TRBV2
J: TRBJ2-3
CDR3: CASSRDSSTDTQYF

V: TRBV7-2
J: TRBJ1-6
CDR3: CASSLKQGTPLHF

V: TRBV11-2
J: TRBJ2-3
CDR3: CASSLSASMNTQYF

V: TRBV5-1
J: TRBJ2-2
CDR3: CASSHLGTRNTGELFF

V: TRBV27
J: TRBJ2-7
CDR3: CASSLGQGASYEQYF

V: TRBV28
J: TRBJ2-7
CDR3: CASSSLDGSGAYYEQYF

V: TRBV6-1
J: TRBJ1-5
CDR3: CASSEGQVPNQPQHF

V: TRBV19
J: TRBJ1-4
CDR3: CASSSGRGSQTTNEKLFF

V: TRBV28
J: TRBJ1-1
CDR3: CASSTAAGGFEGREAFF

V: TRBV5-1
J: TRBJ2-2
CDR3: CASSLRTSGAGELFF

V: TRBV5-1
J: TRBJ2-7
CDR3: CASSMGIGGRAPEQYF

V: TRBV12-3/TRBV12-4
J: TRBJ2-2
CDR3: CASTLSNTGELFF

V: TRBV4-2
J: TRBJ2-1
CDR3: CASSQVTGRDNEQFF

V: TRBV9
J: TRBJ2-1
CDR3: CASSSRSSYNEQFF

V: TRBV28
J: TRBJ2-5
CDR3: CASSFQGAEQETQYF